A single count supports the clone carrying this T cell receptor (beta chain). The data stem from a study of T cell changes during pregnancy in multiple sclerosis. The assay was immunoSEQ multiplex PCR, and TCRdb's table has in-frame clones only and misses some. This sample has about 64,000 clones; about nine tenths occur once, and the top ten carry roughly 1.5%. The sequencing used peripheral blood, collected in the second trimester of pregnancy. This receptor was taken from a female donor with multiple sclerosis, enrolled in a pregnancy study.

The chain's CDR3 is CASIQGEAFF. CDR3 DNA: TGTGCCAGTATACAGGGTGAAGCTTTCTTT. V gene TRBV19 combines with J gene TRBJ1-1; tentatively, D is TRBD1 (6 bases). Germline-derived CDR1 and CDR2 are LNHDA and SQIVND (reference sequence). The CDR3 is made up of 10 amino acids. Trimming took off 7 bases at V and 7 bases at J, with 7 bases between the two ends. Looking up the rest from reference TRBV19 and TRBJ1-1 gives the full variable domain: DGGITQSPKYLFRKEGQNVTLSCEQNLNHDAMYWYRQDPGQGLRLIYYSQIVNDFQKGDIAEGYSVSREKKESFPLTVTSAQKNPTAFYLCASIQGEAFFGQGTRLTVV.